This T cell receptor beta chain was identified during a study of T cells after yellow fever vaccination. Study-wide context: Preparation of fractions with low cell numbers was performed using SMART-Seq v4 Ultra Low Input. Regarding the study as a whole: It was the secondary response that reached its peak faster, day 5 versus 15, but it was weaker. The study noted that FACS-sorted repertoires could contain abundant clonotypes contaminating from the bulk population.

TCRdb redid the calling of the 5' RACE reads with MiXCR, one entry per CDR3 protein. Counted here are about 200,000 distinct CDR3 sequences, approximately 3% occurring once; the ten biggest clones make up around 3.2%. This clonotype was found many times. What it recognizes is unknown. The CDR3 sequence is 14 residues long. Trimming left V 4 bases short and J 4 bases short, with 13 bases between. Sequencing used CD4+ T cells sorted from PBMCs, obtained 10 days after the yellow fever booster vaccination. The V and J genes are TRBV12-3 or TRBV12-4 and TRBJ1-2; D ambiguous. The receptor was isolated from a man between 18 and 35 years old who received the YFV17D yellow fever vaccine. Here the CDR3 reads CASSYDGLSYGYTF. The CDR3 coding sequence is TGTGCCAGCAGTTATGACGGATTGTCCTATGGCTACACCTTC.